The present T cell receptor beta chain was sequenced within a study of regulatory T cells in long-lasting Graves disease. Study-wide results and limits: Sample size was small, which may have lowered accuracy. Thyroid tissue went unstudied; only peripheral blood was examined. Fewer public clonotypes were shared by new patients (around 960) than by persistent patients (around 2,900). The study found TRBV28, TRBJ1-2 and TRBJ2-5 favored in persistent disease.

Time point: newly diagnosed GD, antithyroid drugs for less than 3 months. Isolated PBMC RNA provided the starting material for the TCR library. In building TCR beta libraries, iRepertoire HTBI primers were used together with Arm-PCR of CDR3 regions. TCRdb re-called the multiplex PCR reads with MiXCR, one entry per CDR3 protein. The sample holds some 250,000 distinct CDR3 sequences, about a sixth seen once. This CDR3 has 14 amino acids. J was trimmed by 0 bases and V by 7 bases; bases with no gene match: 6. Germline V gene data show CDR1 as MNHNS and CDR2 as SASEGT. There are many counts of this clonotype. The antigen is unknown.

The sequencing used peripheral blood mononuclear cells (PBMCs), collected at new diagnosis, from a patient treated with antithyroid drugs. The TCR comes from a female donor with Graves disease. The chain couples TRBV6-1 to TRBJ2-7, with 7 bases matching TRBD1. In DNA, the CDR3 is TGTGCCAGCACCCCACACAGGGGCTCCTACGAGCAGTACTTC. Its translation is CASTPHRGSYEQYF.